These T cell receptor beta chains were read from a single sample in a study of response to subunit inactivated influenza vaccine. TCRdb fed the RT-PCR reads into MiXCR, producing one record per CDR3 protein. This table holds 290,000 or so distinct CDR3 sequences, approximately 23% found once. This material consisted of PBMCs from blood, taken less than 22 months after vaccination. Every receptor here comes from a man aged 50-75 years who received an inactivated influenza vaccine. Each CDR3 is given with its conserved first and last residue. A D gene is named only where the DNA matches it firmly. Size values are once, few and many counts, or a class for expanded clones, and some rows have none.

v_call	j_call	clone_size	d_call	cdr3_nt	cdr3_aa
TRBV7-2	TRBJ1-2	many	TRBD1	TGTGCCAGCAGCTTAGTACAGGGGGGGAGCTACACCTTC	CASSLVQGGSYTF
TRBV29-1	TRBJ1-2	many	NA	TGCAGCGTTGATCCCACCGGGACGAACTATGGCTACACCTTC	CSVDPTGTNYGYTF
TRBV12-3/TRBV12-4	TRBJ1-5	many	NA	TGTGCCAGCAGTTCAATGGGACAAGATCAGCCCCAGCATTTT	CASSSMGQDQPQHF
TRBV11-3	TRBJ1-1	NA	NA	TGTGCCAGCAGCTTAGAAGACCAGCGGCGAATGAACACTGAAGCTTTCTTT	CASSLEDQRRMNTEAFF
TRBV23-1	TRBJ1-6	NA	TRBD1	TGCGCCAGCATTTCCCCCCCACAGGGGGCCTATAATTCACCCCTCCACTTT	CASISPPQGAYNSPLHF
TRBV11-1	TRBJ1-5	few	TRBD1	TGTGCCAGCAGCTTAGAATCCGGGACAGGGGACCTTAACAATCAGCCCCAGCATTTT	CASSLESGTGDLNNQPQHF
TRBV14	TRBJ2-5	once	TRBD1	TGTGCCAGCAGCGATCTTCCGGGACAGGGGGAAGAGACCCAGTACTTC	CASSDLPGQGEETQYF
TRBV11-2	TRBJ1-3	many	TRBD1	TGTGCCAGCAGCTTGACAGGGATTGGAAACACCATATATTTT	CASSLTGIGNTIYF
TRBV7-9	TRBJ2-7	NA	NA	TGTGCCAGCAGCGGATTTGCCCGAGGTATACACGTCTACGAGCAGTACTTC	CASSGFARGIHVYEQYF
TRBV28	TRBJ1-1	NA	NA	TGTGCCAGCAGTTTATTCCCGCCGGGCGGGGGCTTGAACACTGAAGCTTTCTTT	CASSLFPPGGGLNTEAFF
TRBV20-1	TRBJ1-2	few	TRBD1	TGCAGTGCTAGAACCGACAGGGGTAACTATGGCTACACCTTC	CSARTDRGNYGYTF
TRBV20-1	TRBJ1-2	NA	NA	TGCAGTGCTAGAGAGGACGTAAACCTCTATGGCTACACCTTC	CSAREDVNLYGYTF
TRBV20-1	TRBJ1-5	NA	NA	TGCAGTGCTAGGGAAAACTCGGGTCATCAGCCCCAGCATTTT	CSARENSGHQPQHF
TRBV20-1	TRBJ2-3	NA	TRBD1	TGCAGTGCTAGCTCCGGGACAGTGTTACAGTATTTT	CSASSGTVLQYF
TRBV5-1	TRBJ2-2	few	TRBD2	TGCGCCAGCAGCTTGGAAGCGGGACTCGGCACCGGGGAGCTGTTTTTT	CASSLEAGLGTGELFF
TRBV21-1	TRBJ1-1	NA	NA	TGTGCCAGCAGCAAATGTGTAGGGACAGGGGGCGGCACTGAAGCTTTCTTT	CASSKCVGTGGGTEAFF
TRBV20-1	TRBJ1-5	NA	TRBD1	TGCAGTGCTACAGGGGGCTCGGGCAATCAGCCCCAGCATTTT	CSATGGSGNQPQHF
TRBV11-2	TRBJ1-1	NA	NA	TGTGCCAGCAGCTTAGAACTCAGGGGAGCAAACACTGAAGCTTTCTTT	CASSLELRGANTEAFF
TRBV4-3	TRBJ2-3	NA	NA	TGCGCCAGCAGCCTAGGAAGAAGGACTAGCACAGATACGCAGTATTTT	CASSLGRRTSTDTQYF
TRBV5-8	TRBJ2-5	NA	NA	TGTGCCAGCAGCTTGGAACCGGGGCAAGAGACCCAGTACTTC	CASSLEPGQETQYF
TRBV5-1	TRBJ1-1	NA	NA	TGCGCCAGCAGCCCGGGACCTCTGGGCACTGAAGCTTTCTTT	CASSPGPLGTEAFF
TRBV28	TRBJ1-1	NA	NA	TGTGCCACCCGGCTTGGGGTTGCCACTGAAGCTTTCTTT	CATRLGVATEAFF
TRBV5-1	TRBJ1-2	few	NA	TGCGCCAGCAGTGATTATTATGGCTACACCTTC	CASSDYYGYTF
TRBV6-5	TRBJ1-6	few	NA	TGTGCCAGCAGTTACTCGAGTCGAGCCGCTAATTCACCCCTCCACTTT	CASSYSSRAANSPLHF
TRBV11-2	TRBJ2-7	few	NA	TGTGCCAGCAGCGAGGTTCCCACCTACGAGCAGTACTTC	CASSEVPTYEQYF
TRBV6-2/TRBV6-3	TRBJ2-3	NA	TRBD2	TGTGCCAGCAGTTACTCGCTCCTGACTAGCGGGAGGTCCAGCACAGATACGCAGTATTTT	CASSYSLLTSGRSSTDTQYF
TRBV28	TRBJ1-4	NA	TRBD1	TGTGCCAGCAGTTCCTCACGGGACAGGGCTGCAACTAATGAAAAACTGTTTTTT	CASSSSRDRAATNEKLFF